The 29 T cell receptor beta chains in this list originate from one sample, sequenced in a study of T cells expressing NK-cell markers. After re-calling the 5' RACE reads, TCRdb lists one entry per CDR3 protein, DNA absent. Across about 150,000 distinct CDR3 sequences, the top ten clones capture 37% of the sample. Sequencing was done on a sample of blood T cells: a sorted CD56 or NKG2C T cell subset, CD4+ or CD8+ T cells, or bulk PBMC T cells (not recorded which). The receptor source for this set is a woman in her forties or fifties in good health.

This sequence joins TRBV4-1 and TRBJ1-1. CDR1 is MGHRA, CDR2 YSYEKL, per germline. This CDR3 spans 13 amino acids. CDR3 sequence reads: CASSQGTNTEAFF.

This chain joins TRBV19 and TRBJ2-4; TCRdb calls TRBD1, which cannot be checked without DNA. CDR3 length: 16 amino acids. In germline, CDR1 is LNHDA, CDR2 SQIVND (reference sequence). The CDR3: CASSIGTGVSKNIQYF.

The CDR3 region is CASSIALGNTIYF. The gene calls are TRBV19 and TRBJ1-3. The CDR3 runs 13 residues. Germline V gene sequence: CDR1 LNHDA, CDR2 SQIVND (reference sequence).

The J gene is TRBJ2-3, the V gene TRBV6-2 or TRBV6-3; with no DNA, the TCRdb D assignment of TRBD2 cannot be verified. Germline V gives CDR1 MNHEY, CDR2 SVGEGT. CDR3 length: 17 residues. The CDR3 reads CASSYLLGASGADTQYF.

The CDR3 protein is CASSQRGSWGSGNTIYF. The genes are TRBV6-5 and TRBJ1-3; TCRdb returns TRBD1, unconfirmable since there is no DNA. CDR3 length: 17 amino acids. Germline V gene data show CDR1 as MNHEY and CDR2 as SVGAGI.

The CDR3: CAWVGGSADTQYF. The V and J genes are TRBV30 and TRBJ2-3; TCRdb returns TRBD2, unconfirmable since there is no DNA. The CDR3 totals 13 residues. Per germline, CDR1 GTSNPN and CDR2 SVGIG (reference sequence).

The chain recombines TRBV7-9 with TRBJ2-1; checking the TCRdb D call of TRBD1 is not possible without DNA. Per germline, CDR1 SEHNR and CDR2 FQNEAQ (reference sequence). The CDR3 runs 16 residues. The CDR3: CASSFTGVSTYNEQFF.

The rearrangement uses TRBV10-2 and TRBJ2-2; absent DNA, TCRdb's TRBD2 call cannot be checked. The CDR3 is 15 residues long. Germline assignment: CDR1 WSHSY and CDR2 SAAADI. CDR3 in amino acids: CASIPAGGGTGELFF.

The V gene is TRBV3-1, the J gene TRBJ1-2. The CDR3 contains 15 residues. Germline lookup yields CDR1 LGHDT and CDR2 YNNKEL (reference sequence). CDR3: CASSQDGDSGYGYTF.

The CDR3 is CAISDPGQAGSEAFF. The chain is built from TRBV10-3 and TRBJ1-1; TCRdb lists TRBD1, though no DNA is available to test this call. Per the germline V gene, CDR1 is ENHRY and CDR2 is SYGVKD. The CDR3 runs to 15 residues.

V and J are TRBV5-1 and TRBJ1-2; the D call from TCRdb, TRBD1, cannot be confirmed without DNA. This CDR3 contains 13 residues. CDR1 SGHRS and CDR2 YFSETQ come from the germline V gene. The CDR3 here is CASADGQSYGYTF.

CDR3 residues: CASSLAQSLHEQYF. The chain combines TRBV5-1 with TRBJ2-7. The CDR3 spans 14 residues. CDR1 is SGHRS and CDR2 is YFSETQ in the germline V gene.

This chain uses TRBV20-1 with TRBJ2-1; checking the TCRdb D call of TRBD1 is not possible without DNA. This CDR3 comprises 15 residues. Germline loops: CDR1 DFQATT, CDR2 SNEGSKA (reference sequence). CDR3 protein: CSARSRDRSNNEQFF.

V gene TRBV11-3 combines with J gene TRBJ2-4. This CDR3 has 14 residues. Germline CDR1 and CDR2: SGHNT and YENEEA. The CDR3 loop reads CASSLVGDLNIQYF.

The V and J genes are TRBV11-2 and TRBJ2-3; TCRdb lists TRBD2, though no DNA is available to test this call. This CDR3 is 16 amino acids long. CDR1 and CDR2 (germline): SGHAT, FQNNGV. CDR3 residues: CASSPNPGLDSDTQYF.

The chain recombines TRBV6-5 with TRBJ2-2; without DNA, the TCRdb call of TRBD2 cannot be checked. Germline V lookup: CDR1 MNHEY, CDR2 SVGAGI. The CDR3 is 17 amino acids. This CDR3 is CASSHGLAGLNTGELFF.

The chain has TRBV24-1 and TRBJ1-3. CDR3 size: 13 residues. Germline-derived CDR1 and CDR2 are KGHDR and SFDVKD. CDR3: CATSSGSGNTIYF.

J is TRBJ2-7 and V is TRBV12-3 or TRBV12-4; with no DNA, the TCRdb D assignment of TRBD1 cannot be verified. This CDR3 contains 15 residues. Here the CDR3 reads CASSHSGDRGREQYF.

The chain recombines TRBV27 with TRBJ1-6; the TCRdb D gene call, TRBD1, has no DNA to confirm it. Germline V lookup: CDR1 MNHEY, CDR2 SMNVEV (reference sequence). The CDR3 totals 13 residues. The CDR3 is CASSLGQGSDLHF.

The rearrangement links TRBV6-2 or TRBV6-3 to TRBJ2-1; with no DNA, the TCRdb D assignment of TRBD2 cannot be verified. Germline V gene lookup returns CDR1 MNHEY and CDR2 SVGEGT. The CDR3 covers 13 residues. Here the CDR3 reads CASSGTSGRSPFF.

V and J are TRBV5-5 and TRBJ2-3; TCRdb names TRBD1, which stays unverified in the absence of DNA. This CDR3 has 16 residues. Germline V gene sequence: CDR1 SGHKS, CDR2 YYEKEE (reference sequence). The CDR3 region is CASSSTGGSSTDTQYF.

V gene TRBV4-1 combines with J gene TRBJ2-1; the TRBD1 assignment by TCRdb is unverifiable without DNA. Germline CDR1 MGHRA, CDR2 YSYEKL. The CDR3 runs 13 residues. CDR3 protein: CASSQENRGEQFF.

The genes are TRBV5-6 and TRBJ2-7; TCRdb reports TRBD2, a call that lacks DNA to check it against. This CDR3 region has 13 residues. Germline V gives CDR1 SGHDT, CDR2 YYEEEE. The chain's CDR3 is CASSFGLVGEQYF.

The chain joins TRBV2 to TRBJ2-5. The V gene's germline CDR1 is SNHLY and CDR2 FYNNEI. The CDR3 consists of 13 residues. The CDR3 loop reads CASSAIPKETQYF.

The CDR3 region is CASSYPGTSGWESTQYF. The V call is TRBV7-9, the J call TRBJ2-3; TCRdb picks TRBD2, but there is no DNA to check that call. The germline V gene has CDR1 SEHNR and CDR2 FQNEAQ (reference sequence). CDR3 size: 17 residues.

The rearrangement links TRBV4-1 to TRBJ2-7; absent DNA, TCRdb's TRBD1 call cannot be checked. The V gene's germline CDR1 is MGHRA and CDR2 YSYEKL. The CDR3 length is 17 residues. The CDR3 is CASSLSDTAGPVYEQYF.

The chain joins TRBV29-1 to TRBJ2-7; TCRdb selects TRBD1, and the lack of DNA leaves this call unchecked. This CDR3 has 13 residues. CDR1 and CDR2 from the germline V gene are SQVTM and ANQGSEA. CDR3 amino acids: CSVAPGDSYEQYF.

This sequence joins TRBV7-8 and TRBJ2-1; there is no DNA to check the TCRdb D call of TRBD1. CDR1 is SGHVS, CDR2 FQNEAQ, per germline. The CDR3 covers 12 residues. The CDR3 loop reads CASSSLGTKQFF.

V gene TRBV5-1 combines with J gene TRBJ2-1. The CDR3 has 15 amino acids. The germline CDR1 and CDR2 sequences are SGHRS and YFSETQ. This CDR3 reads CASSLAGGFYNEQFF.